Below are 26 T cell receptor beta chains sequenced from a single sample in a study of T-cell memory formation after mild COVID-19 (dated by TCRdb to the early 2020s). The method behind the library was 5' RACE. Sequencing was performed on an Illumina NovaSeq 6000. TCRdb trimmed the raw reads at Q25, called clones with MiXCR and kept productive beta chains. One record per CDR3 amino acid sequence lists the most common genes and DNA. The sample table records just under 550,000 distinct CDR3 sequences; roughly 20% of these occur just once. The ten largest account for under 15% of the sample. Sample: PBMCs or a T cell subset sorted from them (not recorded which). These receptors all stem from an adult woman who had mild COVID-19 (a few samples of this study predate the infection). The sample titles of this study are shuffled in the database, so cell type and time point are left out; the donor was told from shared clones.

The table lists this clonotype with a few counts. V is TRBV4-1 and J is TRBJ2-7; TRBD1 is a possible D gene (5 bases). The CDR3 sequence is 16 residues long. V was pared by 4 bases and J by 2 bases, with 18 bases between. Germline V gene data show CDR1 as MGHRA and CDR2 as YSYEKL. CDR3 region: CASSLLPQGRTYEQYF. As DNA, the CDR3 is TGCGCCAGCAGCCTCCTCCCCCAGGGAAGGACCTACGAGCAGTACTTC.

The rearrangement links TRBV7-2 to TRBJ1-1; D might be TRBD1 (5 bases). The CDR3 is made up of 15 amino acids. Trimming left V 3 bases short and J 2 bases short, with 13 bases between. The V gene's germline CDR1 is SGHTA and CDR2 FQGNSA. Here the CDR3 reads CASSFPRQFNTEAFF. In DNA form, the CDR3 reads TGTGCCAGCAGCTTCCCCCGACAGTTCAACACTGAAGCTTTCTTT.

This clonotype appeared a single time. V and J are TRBV4-1 and TRBJ2-7; 9 nucleotides line up with TRBD2. Germline assignment: CDR1 MGHRA and CDR2 YSYEKL. Trimming cost V 0 bases and J 5 bases; bases outside gene matches: 5. There are 15 residues in the CDR3. This CDR3 reads CASSQEGTSHDEQYF. The CDR3 DNA is TGCGCCAGCAGCCAAGAGGGGACTAGCCACGACGAGCAGTACTTC.

This clonotype was seen a few times. V gene TRBV27 combines with J gene TRBJ1-1; D uncertain. The ends were cut back, 0 bases at V and 5 bases at J, with 10 bases in the middle. CDR1 and CDR2 from the germline V gene are MNHEY and SMNVEV (reference sequence). This CDR3 spans 14 amino acids. The CDR3 protein is CASSLSPGGTEAFF. The CDR3 DNA sequence: TGTGCCAGCAGTTTATCTCCGGGAGGGACTGAAGCTTTCTTT.

This clonotype showed up just a few times. The chain couples TRBV12-3 or TRBV12-4 to TRBJ1-2; D gene uncertain. The CDR3 covers 12 residues. The ends were cut back, 4 bases at V and 7 bases at J, with 10 bases in the middle. CDR3 DNA: TGTGCCAGCAGTTCCGATCGGGTTGGCTACACCTTC. Translated: CASSSDRVGYTF.

This clonotype came up a few times. The rearrangement joins TRBV10-3 to TRBJ2-1; a weak D match, TRBD2 (6 bases). The CDR3 has 13 residues. Trimming stripped 10 bases from V and 8 bases from J, with 18 bases between. The germline gives CDR1 ENHRY, CDR2 SYGVKD. CDR3 sequence reads: CATRAGTGDEQFF. The CDR3, as DNA: TGTGCCACAAGGGCGGGGACTGGGGATGAGCAGTTCTTC.

The V and J genes are TRBV7-8 and TRBJ2-1; perhaps TRBD1 as D (6 bases). Germline V gene sequence: CDR1 SGHVS, CDR2 FQNEAQ. The germline V and J ends were trimmed by 4 bases and 0 bases, with 13 bases remaining between them. The CDR3 runs to 16 residues. The CDR3 DNA follows: TGTGCCAGCAGCTCCAGGGGCGTTAGCTCCTACAATGAGCAGTTCTTC. This sequence encodes CASSSRGVSSYNEQFF.

This clonotype was seen more than once but under ten times. This chain's CDR3 is CASSSQSSYNEQFF. As DNA, the CDR3 is TGCGCCAGCAGCTCTCAAAGCTCCTACAATGAGCAGTTCTTC. The chain links TRBV5-1 to TRBJ2-1; D not certain. The CDR3 sequence is 14 residues long. Germline assignment: CDR1 SGHRS and CDR2 YFSETQ. V lost 3 bases and J 0 bases, leaving 7 bases between the germline ends. Together with reference TRBV5-1 and TRBJ2-1, the CDR3 gives the full variable domain: KAGVTQTPRYLIKTRGQQVTLSCSPISGHRSVSWYQQTPGQGLQFLFEYFSETQRNKGNFPGRFSGRQFSNSRSEMNVSTLELGDSALYLCASSSQSSYNEQFFGPGTRLTVL.

The gene calls are TRBV25-1 and TRBJ1-4; unclear D gene. From germline, CDR1 is MGHDK and CDR2 SYGVNS. V was trimmed by 2 bases and J by 4 bases, leaving 5 bases between them. This CDR3 has 13 residues. CDR3 DNA sequence: TGTGCCAGCAGTGAACGGATTAATGAAAAACTGTTTTTT. Its protein product is CASSERINEKLFF.

The chain links TRBV6-2 or TRBV6-3 to TRBJ2-3; no reliable D call. The V and J ends lost 5 bases and 2 bases respectively, with 11 bases between them. The CDR3 extends over 14 amino acids. Germline assignment: CDR1 MNHEY and CDR2 SVGEGT. The CDR3 loop is CASSPTYFTDTQYF. CDR3 sequence (DNA): TGTGCCAGCAGTCCTACCTACTTCACAGATACGCAGTATTTT.

J is TRBJ1-2 and V is TRBV2; D is perhaps TRBD1 (5 bases). The V end lost 4 bases, the J end lost 2 bases, and 17 bases lay between the germline ends. The CDR3 runs to 16 residues. Per germline, CDR1 SNHLY and CDR2 FYNNEI. For the CDR3, the DNA is TGTGCCAGCAGTGCCCTCCGGGACGCAAGAAACTATGGCTACACCTTC. Its protein product is CASSALRDARNYGYTF.

The sample holds many counts of this clonotype. V is TRBV20-1 and J is TRBJ2-7; 7 bases map to TRBD2. Germline V CDR1 and CDR2: DFQATT, SNEGSKA (reference sequence). This CDR3 contains 14 residues. The V gene end was trimmed by 5 bases and the J gene end by 4 bases; junction bases not matched to a gene: 11. In DNA, the CDR3 is TGCAGTGCTGCCTGGCCGGGACTAAAATACGAGCAGTACTTC. It specifies CSAAWPGLKYEQYF.

The chain uses TRBV18 and TRBJ2-7, with 8 bases that match TRBD1. The CDR3 loop spans 14 amino acids. Trimming at V came to 2 bases and at J to 2 bases, leaving 2 bases not matched to a gene. CDR1 and CDR2 (germline): KGHSH, LQKENI. The CDR3 region has the DNA TGTGCCAGCTCACCAGTGACAGGGGCCTACGAGCAGTACTTC. Its protein product is CASSPVTGAYEQYF.

This chain links TRBV19 with TRBJ1-1, with D unclear. Germline lookup yields CDR1 LNHDA and CDR2 SQIVND (reference sequence). Trimming removed 2 bases at V and 2 bases at J, with 6 bases between. The CDR3 spans 13 residues. This CDR3 is CASSISANTEAFF. In nucleotides, the CDR3 is TGTGCCAGTAGTATATCGGCAAACACTGAAGCTTTCTTT.

This chain uses TRBV29-1 with TRBJ1-2; D not resolved. The CDR3 runs 13 residues. Between the trimmed V and J ends, which lost 8 bases and 4 bases, there was a span of 17 bases. Germline-derived CDR1 and CDR2 are SQVTM and ANQGSEA. In DNA form, the CDR3 reads TGCAGCTCCGACGGCTCAACCGGCTATGGCTACACCTTC. Translation gives CSSDGSTGYGYTF.

This clonotype was seen at least ten times. The chain recombines TRBV5-1 with TRBJ2-7, with 10 bases fitting TRBD1. CDR3 length equals 15 residues. V trimming: 1 base; J trimming: 2 bases; junction bases outside the gene matches: 3. Looked up from germline, CDR1 is SGHRS and CDR2 is YFSETQ. This CDR3 is CASSLWDRGAYEQYF. The CDR3 DNA follows: TGCGCCAGCAGCTTGTGGGACAGGGGTGCCTACGAGCAGTACTTC.

The chain couples TRBV5-1 to TRBJ2-5; 8 bases are a match to TRBD2. V trimming: 4 bases; J trimming: 2 bases; junction bases outside the gene matches: 7. The CDR3 runs to 15 residues. Germline V gives CDR1 SGHRS, CDR2 YFSETQ. CDR3 protein: CASSGLSGDQETQYF. Written as DNA, the CDR3 is TGCGCCAGCAGCGGCCTTAGCGGGGATCAAGAGACCCAGTACTTC.

V is TRBV21-1 and J is TRBJ2-7; no check of the table's D call, TRBD2, against the DNA was made. TRBV21-1 corresponds to a pseudogene. The CDR3 covers 14 residues. CDR3 bases: TGTGCCAGCATGGCCTCCGGGAGGCTGAACGAGCAGTACTTC. It yields the protein CASMASGRLNEQYF.

This chain uses TRBV15 with TRBJ2-1; 12 bases match TRBD1. V lost 3 bases and J lost 8; bases outside the gene matches: 14. The germline V gene encodes CDR1 LNHNV and CDR2 YYDKDF (reference sequence). CDR3 length: 18 amino acids. This CDR3 is CATSSNGGTGGNFHEQFF. Here the CDR3 DNA reads TGTGCCACCAGCAGTAATGGGGGGACAGGGGGCAATTTCCATGAGCAGTTCTTC.

V usage is TRBV5-1 and J usage is TRBJ1-6, with D maybe TRBD1 (5 bases). This CDR3 region has 17 residues. The V end was cut by 4 bases, the J end by 7 bases, with 21 bases between. Germline CDR1 reads SGHRS; CDR2 reads YFSETQ. The CDR3 coding sequence is TGCGCCAGCAGCCTGTCGGGGCAGCGATTTCAAAATTCACCCCTCCACTTT. This gives the protein CASSLSGQRFQNSPLHF.

CDR3 protein: CASSHLGKGEGETQYF. CDR3 DNA sequence: TGCGCCAGCAGTCACCTCGGGAAGGGGGAAGGGGAGACCCAGTACTTC. This chain joins TRBV23-1 and TRBJ2-5; D might be TRBD1 (6 bases). TRBV23-1 is reported as an ORF; its role is uncertain. The CDR3 runs to 16 residues. The V end lost 3 bases, the J end lost 5 bases, and 19 bases lay between the germline ends.

The J gene is TRBJ1-4, the V gene TRBV29-1; D remains ambiguous. Germline CDR1 is SQVTM and CDR2 is ANQGSEA. This CDR3 has 14 residues. Between the trimmed V and J ends, which lost 1 base and 5 bases, there was a span of 11 bases. The CDR3 region is CSVEVPGSNEKLFF. The DNA of the CDR3 is TGCAGCGTTGAAGTGCCAGGCAGCAATGAAAAACTGTTTTTT.

This clonotype was picked up a small number of times. The gene calls are TRBV2 and TRBJ1-2, with D unclear. V was pared by 4 bases and J by 4 bases, with 10 bases between. Germline V gene sequence: CDR1 SNHLY, CDR2 FYNNEI. CDR3 length: 13 amino acids. This chain's CDR3 is CASSGASVYGYTF. The DNA of the CDR3 is TGTGCCAGCAGTGGGGCTTCAGTCTATGGCTACACCTTC.

The J gene is TRBJ2-7, the V gene TRBV11-3, with a possible D match to TRBD2 (5 bases). V was pared by 4 bases and J by 4 bases, with 23 bases between. Germline lookup yields CDR1 SGHNT and CDR2 YENEEA. The length of the CDR3 is 17 residues. DNA for the CDR3: TGTGCCAGCAGCTCCCCTGGGGTGGTGGGAGCCGTATACGAGCAGTACTTC. Translation gives CASSSPGVVGAVYEQYF.

CDR3 nucleotide sequence: TGTGCCAGCAGCATATTAGCGGGACACGAGCCAGATACGCAGTATTTT. This encodes CASSILAGHEPDTQYF. The chain combines TRBV11-2 with TRBJ2-3; 8 bases fit TRBD2. The J segment lost 4 bases and the V segment lost 5 bases, leaving 11 bases of the junction unmatched. This CDR3 has 16 residues. Germline lookup yields CDR1 SGHAT and CDR2 FQNNGV. Full variable domain (remainder filled in from reference TRBV11-2 and TRBJ2-3): EAGVAQSPRYKIIEKRQSVAFWCNPISGHATLYWYQQILGQGPKLLIQFQNNGVVDDSQLPKDRFSAERLKGVDSTLKIQPAKLEDSAVYLCASSILAGHEPDTQYFGPGTRLTVL.

This clonotype was seen a few times. The rearrangement uses TRBV7-2 and TRBJ2-3; TRBD2 agrees at 12 bases. Losses at the gene ends were 5 bases for V and 1 base for J; bases not matched to a gene: 4. Germline CDR1 reads SGHTA; CDR2 reads FQGNSA. This CDR3 is built from 16 residues. The chain's CDR3 is CASSTRLAGGTDTQYF. The CDR3 DNA follows: TGTGCCAGCAGCACACGACTAGCGGGAGGCACAGATACGCAGTATTTT.